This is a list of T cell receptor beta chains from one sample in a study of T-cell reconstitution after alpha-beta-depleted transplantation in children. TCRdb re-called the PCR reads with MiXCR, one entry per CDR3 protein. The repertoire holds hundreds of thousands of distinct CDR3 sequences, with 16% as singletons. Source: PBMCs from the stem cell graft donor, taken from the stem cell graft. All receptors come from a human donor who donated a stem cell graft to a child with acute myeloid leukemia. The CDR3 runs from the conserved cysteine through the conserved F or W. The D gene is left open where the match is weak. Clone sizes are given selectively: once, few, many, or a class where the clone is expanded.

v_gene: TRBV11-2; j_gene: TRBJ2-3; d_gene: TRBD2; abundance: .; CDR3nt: TGTGCCAGCGGTATGGCGGGGGGTTGGGCAGATACGCAGTATTTT; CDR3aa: CASGMAGGWADTQYF
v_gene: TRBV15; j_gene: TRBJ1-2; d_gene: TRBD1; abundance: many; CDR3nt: TGTGCCACCAGCAGAGATCCCCCGGGACAGGACCTCAACTATGGCTACACCTTC; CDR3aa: CATSRDPPGQDLNYGYTF
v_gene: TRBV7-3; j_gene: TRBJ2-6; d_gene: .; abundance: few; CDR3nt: TGTGCCAGCACCCAGGGAGGTGGGGCCAACGTCCTGACTTTC; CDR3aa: CASTQGGGANVLTF
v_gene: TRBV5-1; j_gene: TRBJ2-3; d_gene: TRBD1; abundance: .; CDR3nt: TGCGCCAGCAGCTTGGATGACAGGGGCCGAAGGGGGCCCGATACGCAGTATTTT; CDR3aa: CASSLDDRGRRGPDTQYF
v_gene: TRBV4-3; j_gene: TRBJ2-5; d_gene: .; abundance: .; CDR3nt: TGCGCCAGCAGCCAAGGTGTGGGCTGGGAGACCCAGTACTTC; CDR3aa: CASSQGVGWETQYF
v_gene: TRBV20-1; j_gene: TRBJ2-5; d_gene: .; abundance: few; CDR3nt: TGCAGTGCTCCTAGATATGACAGTTTGATCCAAGAGACCCAGTACTTC; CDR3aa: CSAPRYDSLIQETQYF
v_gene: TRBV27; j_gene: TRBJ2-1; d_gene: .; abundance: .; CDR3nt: TGTGCCAGCAGTTTGGAGCGTTCTTATGAGCAGTTCTTC; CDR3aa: CASSLERSYEQFF
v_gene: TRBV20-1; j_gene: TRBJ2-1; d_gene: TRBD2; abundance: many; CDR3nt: TGCAGTGCTCCCCTAGGGCGGGGGAGCAATGAGCAGTTCTTC; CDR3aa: CSAPLGRGSNEQFF
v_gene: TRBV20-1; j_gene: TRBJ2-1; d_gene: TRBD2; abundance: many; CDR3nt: TGCAGTGCTAGAAAACTAGCGGGAAATGAGCAGTTCTTC; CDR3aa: CSARKLAGNEQFF
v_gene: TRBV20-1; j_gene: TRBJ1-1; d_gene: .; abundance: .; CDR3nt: TGCAGAGCTCTAGAGGGGGTCACTGAAGCTTTCTTT; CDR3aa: CRALEGVTEAFF
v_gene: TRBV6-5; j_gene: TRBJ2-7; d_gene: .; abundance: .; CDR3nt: TGTGCCAGCAGTTACTCGACGCAGGGGCGGCCCTACGAGCAGTACTTC; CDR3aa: CASSYSTQGRPYEQYF
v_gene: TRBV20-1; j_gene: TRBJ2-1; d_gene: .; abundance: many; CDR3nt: TGCAGTGCTAGCTCAGGGGAATACTACAATGAGCAGTTCTTC; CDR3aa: CSASSGEYYNEQFF
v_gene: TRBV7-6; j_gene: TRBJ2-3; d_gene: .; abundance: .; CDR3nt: TGTGCCAGCAGCTTAGAATTGGCTAGCGGCACAGATACGCAGTATTTT; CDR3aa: CASSLELASGTDTQYF
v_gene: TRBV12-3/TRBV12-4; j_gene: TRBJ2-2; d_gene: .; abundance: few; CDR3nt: TGTGCCAGCAGTCCTCTCTACGGGGGAAGGACCGGGGAGCTGTTTTTT; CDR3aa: CASSPLYGGRTGELFF
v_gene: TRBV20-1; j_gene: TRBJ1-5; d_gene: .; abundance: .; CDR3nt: TGCAGTGCTAGAAGGGTCACGGGCAATCAGCCCCAGCATTTT; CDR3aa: CSARRVTGNQPQHF
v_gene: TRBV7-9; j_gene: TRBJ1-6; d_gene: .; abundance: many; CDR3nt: TGTGCCAGCAGTTTCGATGGTTCCTATAATTCACCCCTCCACTTT; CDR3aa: CASSFDGSYNSPLHF
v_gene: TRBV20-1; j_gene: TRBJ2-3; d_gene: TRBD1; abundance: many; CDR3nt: TGCAGTGCTAGTAAGCAGGGGGTGAGAGATACGCAGTATTTT; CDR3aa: CSASKQGVRDTQYF
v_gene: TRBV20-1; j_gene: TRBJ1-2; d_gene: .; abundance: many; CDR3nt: TGCAGTGCTAGAGATAGTAAGGTTTTGGATGGCTACACCTTC; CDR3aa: CSARDSKVLDGYTF
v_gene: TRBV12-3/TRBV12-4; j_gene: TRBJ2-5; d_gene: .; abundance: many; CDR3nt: TGTGCCAGCAGTGTTCGTCATGGGGAGACCCAGTACTTC; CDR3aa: CASSVRHGETQYF
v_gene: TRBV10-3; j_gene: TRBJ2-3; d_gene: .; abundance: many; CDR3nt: TGTGCCATCAGAGAGGACCTTGGCACAGATACGCAGTATTTT; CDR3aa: CAIREDLGTDTQYF
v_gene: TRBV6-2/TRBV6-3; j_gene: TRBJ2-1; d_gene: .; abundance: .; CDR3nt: TGTGCCAGCAGCCTACTCGCGGACCCCCGCAATGAGCAGTTCTTC; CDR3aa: CASSLLADPRNEQFF
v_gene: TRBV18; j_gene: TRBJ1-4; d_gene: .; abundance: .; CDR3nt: TGTGCCAGCTCACCCGCTCGACAAATGGTGGAGAAACTGTTTTTT; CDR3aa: CASSPARQMVEKLFF
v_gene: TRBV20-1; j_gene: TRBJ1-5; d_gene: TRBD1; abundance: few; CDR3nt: TGCAGTGCACTCAGGGGGCGCGGGGGCAATCAGCCCCAGCATTTT; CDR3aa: CSALRGRGGNQPQHF
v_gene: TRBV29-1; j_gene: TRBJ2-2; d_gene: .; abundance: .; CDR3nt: TGCAGCGCCGACCAGGGTTGGGGATCCGGGGAGCTGTTTTTT; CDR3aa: CSADQGWGSGELFF
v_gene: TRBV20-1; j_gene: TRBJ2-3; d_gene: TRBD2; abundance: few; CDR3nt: TGCAGTGCTAGTGTTAGCGGGGGGATGCGAGATACGCAGTATTTT; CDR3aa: CSASVSGGMRDTQYF
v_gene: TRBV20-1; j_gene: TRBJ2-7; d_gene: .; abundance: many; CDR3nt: TGCAGTGCTAGTTCCCAGCGGTTTTCCTACGAGCAGTACTTC; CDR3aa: CSASSQRFSYEQYF
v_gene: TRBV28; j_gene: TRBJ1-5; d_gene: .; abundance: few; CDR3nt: TGTGCCAGCAGTTCGAGCCTAGCGAATCAGCCCCAGCATTTT; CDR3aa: CASSSSLANQPQHF
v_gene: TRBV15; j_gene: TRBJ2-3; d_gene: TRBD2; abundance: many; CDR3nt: TGTGCCACCAGCCCGACTAGCGGGGCTTCCACAGATACGCAGTATTTT; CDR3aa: CATSPTSGASTDTQYF
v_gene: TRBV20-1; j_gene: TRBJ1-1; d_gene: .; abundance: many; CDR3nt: TGCAGTGCTAGACGGCAGCAGGGCGGTGAAGCTTTCTTT; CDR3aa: CSARRQQGGEAFF
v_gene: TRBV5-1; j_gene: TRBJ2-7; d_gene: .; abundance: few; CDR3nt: TGCGCCAGCAGCTTGAAAGCAGGGTTCTACGAGCAGTACTTC; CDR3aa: CASSLKAGFYEQYF
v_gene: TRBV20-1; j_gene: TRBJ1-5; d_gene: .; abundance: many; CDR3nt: TGCAGTGCTAGTCCCCATTGGGGGGACAATCAGCCCCAGCATTTT; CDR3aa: CSASPHWGDNQPQHF
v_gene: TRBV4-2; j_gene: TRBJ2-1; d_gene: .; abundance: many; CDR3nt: TGTGCCAGCAGCCAAGATAAGAGAGACTCGGATGAGCAGTTCTTC; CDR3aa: CASSQDKRDSDEQFF
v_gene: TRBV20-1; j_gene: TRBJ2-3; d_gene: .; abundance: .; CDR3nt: TGCAGTGCCAAGGGGGAGCCGGTCACAGATACGCAGTATTTT; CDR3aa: CSAKGEPVTDTQYF
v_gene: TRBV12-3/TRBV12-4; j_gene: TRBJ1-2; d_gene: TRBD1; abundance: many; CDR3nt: TGTGCCAGCAGTTATTCCTACAGGGGTACTGGCTACACCTTC; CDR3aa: CASSYSYRGTGYTF
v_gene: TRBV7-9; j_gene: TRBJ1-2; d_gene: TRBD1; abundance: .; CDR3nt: TGTGCCAGCAGCTTAGACCAGCGGACAGGGAGGTATGGCTACACCTTC; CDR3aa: CASSLDQRTGRYGYTF
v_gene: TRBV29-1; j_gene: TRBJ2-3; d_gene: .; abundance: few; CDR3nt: TGCAGCGCCAGCTGGACCGCAGATACGCAGTATTTT; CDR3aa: CSASWTADTQYF
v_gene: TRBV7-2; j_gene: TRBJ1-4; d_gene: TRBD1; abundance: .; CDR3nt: TGTGCCAGCAGCAACCAGGGGGCAATCCGTGAAAAACTGTTTTTT; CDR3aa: CASSNQGAIREKLFF
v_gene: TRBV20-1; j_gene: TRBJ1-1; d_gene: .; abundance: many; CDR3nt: TGCAGTGCGCGGAGACAGCCCGAAGCTTTCTTT; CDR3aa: CSARRQPEAFF
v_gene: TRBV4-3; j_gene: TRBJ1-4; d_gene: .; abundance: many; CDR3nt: TGCGCCAGCAGCCACGGGCAGGTGGTTGGTAATGAAAAACTGTTTTTT; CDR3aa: CASSHGQVVGNEKLFF
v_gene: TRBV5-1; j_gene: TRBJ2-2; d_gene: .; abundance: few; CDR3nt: TGCGCCAGCAGCACGGACGGGGCCGGGGAGCTGTTTTTT; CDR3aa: CASSTDGAGELFF